This passage covers 25 T cell receptor beta chains from one sample sequenced in a study of cytomegalovirus exposure and HLA in healthy donors. The PCR used 60 Vbeta and 13 Jbeta primers. Here immunoSEQ multiplex PCR was the method, and the copy in TCRdb shows in-frame clones only, minus some. The table has 200,000 to 250,000 clones, 80% to 90% seen once. The material sequenced was PBMCs. Receptor source: a man aged 25-40 years in good health and CMV-seronegative.

J is TRBJ2-5 and V is TRBV5-1; D might be TRBD1 (6 bases). Per the germline V gene, CDR1 is SGHRS and CDR2 is YFSETQ. V gave up 4 bases and J gave up 2 bases, with 24 bases separating them. CDR3 length equals 18 residues. The CDR3 coding sequence is TGCGCCAGCAGCCCGAACACAGGGTTTAAGGGATATCAAGAGACCCAGTACTTC. Translation: CASSPNTGFKGYQETQYF.

The chain employs TRBV6-4 and TRBJ1-6, with D maybe TRBD1 (6 bases). The CDR3 runs 15 residues. Germline CDR1 reads MRHNA; CDR2 reads SNTAGT. V was shortened by 9 bases and J by 8 bases, with 20 bases between the two germline ends. CDR3 region: CASYRPGQRYSPLHF. CDR3 nucleotide sequence: TGTGCCAGTTACAGACCGGGACAAAGGTATTCACCCCTCCACTTT.

This chain links TRBV5-6 with TRBJ1-4, with TRBD1 matching 7 bases. The germline V gene has CDR1 SGHDT and CDR2 YYEEEE. This CDR3 is built from 18 residues. The ends lost 1 base at V and 3 bases at J; junction bases unmatched: 12. The CDR3 reads CASSLLVAGQGANEKLFF. Written as DNA, the CDR3 is TGTGCCAGCAGCTTGTTGGTAGCTGGCCAGGGGGCTAATGAAAAACTGTTTTTT.

This rearrangement joins TRBV28 to TRBJ1-5; no definite D call. Germline V gene lookup returns CDR1 MDHEN and CDR2 SYDVKM. The V gene lost 4 bases and the J gene lost 6 bases, with 4 bases spanning the gap. CDR3 length: 11 amino acids. The CDR3 region has the DNA TGTGCCAGCAGTTATAGTCAGCCCCAGCATTTT. Amino acids: CASSYSQPQHF.

This clone showed up just a few times. V is TRBV9 and J is TRBJ2-1; D might be TRBD1 (6 bases). This CDR3 spans 17 amino acids. The V and J ends lost 4 bases and 7 bases respectively, with 24 bases between them. Per the germline V gene, CDR1 is SGDLS and CDR2 is YYNGEE. The CDR3 sequence is CASSPRPILGGRNEQFF. Written as DNA, the CDR3 is TGTGCCAGCAGCCCACGACCTATACTAGGGGGAAGGAATGAGCAGTTCTTC.

The gene calls are TRBV5-8 and TRBJ1-6; D is possibly TRBD1 (6 bases). Germline assignment: CDR1 SGHTS and CDR2 YDEGEE. V was clipped by 2 bases and J by 6 bases, with 15 bases between them. The CDR3 is made up of 16 amino acids. CDR3 nucleotides: TGTGCCAGCAGCTTTGACACAGGGCGGCCTAATTCACCCCTCCACTTT. It specifies CASSFDTGRPNSPLHF.

This chain connects TRBV19 to TRBJ1-3, with D hard to call. Trimming took 4 bases from V and 0 from J, leaving 13 bases between them. The germline V gene has CDR1 LNHDA and CDR2 SQIVND (reference sequence). The CDR3 contains 16 residues. The CDR3 is CASSSQRGFSGNTIYF. In DNA, the CDR3 is TGTGCCAGTAGTAGCCAGCGGGGTTTCTCTGGAAACACCATATATTTT.

The gene calls are TRBV28 and TRBJ2-7; 9 bases map to TRBD2. V lost 7 bases to trimming and J lost 0 bases; unmatched junction nucleotides: 7. This CDR3 comprises 15 residues. Germline CDR1 MDHEN, CDR2 SYDVKM. This CDR3 is CASTSSGVSSYEQYF. The CDR3 DNA reads as TGTGCCAGCACTTCTAGCGGGGTTTCCTCCTACGAGCAGTACTTC.

The chain links TRBV27 to TRBJ1-1; D is uncertain. The CDR3 contains 13 residues. From germline, CDR1 is MNHEY and CDR2 SMNVEV (reference sequence). Trimming left V 0 bases short and J 6 bases short, with 8 bases between. The CDR3 here is CASSLSEFAEAFF. CDR3 nucleotide sequence: TGTGCCAGCAGTTTATCGGAGTTTGCTGAAGCTTTCTTT.

This clone was detected only a few times. The chain carries TRBV9 and TRBJ1-3; D remains unclear. The CDR3 is 14 residues long. CDR1 SGDLS and CDR2 YYNGEE come from the germline V gene. Trimming cost V 0 bases and J 4 bases, with 8 bases left between them. The CDR3 DNA follows: TGTGCCAGCAGCGTAGGTGGGGAGGGAAACACCATATATTTT. Its protein product is CASSVGGEGNTIYF.

The chain joins TRBV5-1 to TRBJ2-4, with D perhaps matching TRBD1 (6 bases). Trimming shortened V by 2 bases and J by 7 bases, and 13 bases separated the two germline ends. Germline CDR1 and CDR2: SGHRS and YFSETQ. This CDR3 spans 14 amino acids. DNA of the CDR3: TGCGCCAGCAGCTTCCGGGACAATAATAACATTCAGTACTTC. Amino acids: CASSFRDNNNIQYF.

The chain joins TRBV5-5 to TRBJ1-2; D uncertain. The V gene lost 0 bases and the J gene lost 2 bases, with 14 bases spanning the gap. The CDR3 spans 16 residues. Germline V gene data show CDR1 as SGHKS and CDR2 as YYEKEE (reference sequence). The CDR3 DNA reads as TGTGCCAGCAGCTTGGCCGTGGGGAGCGGAAACTATGGCTACACCTTC. Protein sequence: CASSLAVGSGNYGYTF.

The V gene is TRBV5-1, the J gene TRBJ2-3; TRBD1 agrees at 9 bases. The V gene end was trimmed by 6 bases and the J gene end by 5 bases; junction bases not matched to a gene: 4. This CDR3 is built from 13 residues. Germline values: CDR1 SGHRS, CDR2 YFSETQ. The DNA of the CDR3 is TGCGCCAGCACAGGGACAGGGATAGATACGCAGTATTTT. Amino acid sequence: CASTGTGIDTQYF.

In its sample, this clone was seen a few times. This sequence joins TRBV29-1 and TRBJ2-1, with TRBD2 matching 8 bases. Unmatched junction bases numbered 12, after V lost 4 bases and J lost 10 bases. The CDR3 sequence is 14 residues long. Germline V gene sequence: CDR1 SQVTM, CDR2 ANQGSEA. The CDR3: CSVAPGGVPKEQFF. DNA for the CDR3: TGCAGCGTTGCCCCCGGGGGGGTCCCTAAAGAGCAGTTCTTC.

The rearrangement joins TRBV27 to TRBJ1-1; D is ambiguous. The CDR3 length is 14 residues. Trimming shortened V by 7 bases and J by 1 base, and 13 bases separated the two germline ends. CDR1 MNHEY and CDR2 SMNVEV come from the germline V gene (reference sequence). In DNA form, the CDR3 reads TGTGCCAGCACCACCGGACTGCAGAACACTGAAGCTTTCTTT. This encodes CASTTGLQNTEAFF.

The rearrangement links TRBV4-3 to TRBJ1-6; 7 bases align to TRBD1. The ends lost 0 bases at V and 2 bases at J; junction bases unmatched: 7. Germline CDR1 reads LGHNA; CDR2 reads YSLEER. CDR3 length: 18 amino acids. The CDR3 coding sequence is TGCGCCAGCAGCCAAGAATTCCAGGGGGAACCCTATAATTCACCCCTCCACTTT. Residues: CASSQEFQGEPYNSPLHF.

CDR3 bases: TGTGCCAGCCTCCCAGGGTGGACTAACTATGGCTACACCTTC. Translation: CASLPGWTNYGYTF. The chain is built from TRBV6-1 and TRBJ1-2, with D maybe TRBD1 (5 bases). V lost 8 bases, J lost 0 bases, and 13 bases lay in between. CDR1 and CDR2 from the germline V gene are MNHNS and SASEGT. This CDR3 spans 14 amino acids.

This sequence joins TRBV9 and TRBJ2-1; TRBD2 is a possible D gene (5 bases). The CDR3 length is 13 residues. The germline V gene encodes CDR1 SGDLS and CDR2 YYNGEE. Trimming left V 2 bases short and J 13 bases short, with 16 bases between. DNA for the CDR3: TGTGCCAGCAGCGTTGGAGGCGTGGGCCCCCAGTTCTTC. This codes for CASSVGGVGPQFF.

The chain combines TRBV6-5 with TRBJ2-7; a weak D match, TRBD1 (6 bases). Germline V gene data show CDR1 as MNHEY and CDR2 as SVGAGI. CDR3 size: 13 residues. Deletions cut 6 bases from V and 0 bases from J, with 9 bases between. CDR3 coding DNA: TGTGCCAGCAGACGACAGGACTCCTACGAGCAGTACTTC. Its translation is CASRRQDSYEQYF.

The chain couples TRBV4-2 to TRBJ1-6; D gene unclear. The germline gives CDR1 LGHNA, CDR2 YNFKEQ. V was pared by 1 base and J by 7 bases, with 14 bases between. The CDR3 covers 16 residues. CDR3 region: CASSQARGMPNSPLHF. DNA of the CDR3: TGTGCCAGCAGCCAAGCACGGGGTATGCCGAATTCACCCCTCCACTTT.

This clone occurred a few times. This chain connects TRBV4-3 to TRBJ1-2; D is perhaps TRBD1 (5 bases). Germline CDR1 is LGHNA and CDR2 is YSLEER. The V end lost 4 bases, the J end lost 4 bases, and 16 bases lay between the germline ends. The CDR3 extends over 15 amino acids. The CDR3 spells CASSPHSGGVYGYTF. For the CDR3, the DNA is TGCGCCAGCAGCCCTCATTCCGGGGGGGTCTATGGCTACACCTTC.

The chain couples TRBV2 to TRBJ2-7, with a tentative D call TRBD2 (7 bases). Germline V lookup: CDR1 SNHLY, CDR2 FYNNEI. Trimming took 7 bases from V and 12 from J, leaving 19 bases between them. This CDR3 comprises 12 residues. CDR3 bases: TGTGCCAGCATTTCGTCGGGGGGCTGGTGGTACTTC. Protein: CASISSGGWWYF.

The chain couples TRBV6-1 to TRBJ2-7, with TRBD1 identical over 7 bases. The CDR3 is 12 residues long. Germline V gives CDR1 MNHNS, CDR2 SASEGT. After removal of 3 bases from V and 11 bases from J, the junction contained 7 bases not matched to a gene. The CDR3 nucleotides are TGTGCCAGCAGTGAGAGACAGGGATGGGAGTACTTC. Translation gives CASSERQGWEYF.

The chain employs TRBV5-1 and TRBJ1-1; D is possibly TRBD1 (5 bases). The V gene's germline CDR1 is SGHRS and CDR2 YFSETQ. CDR3 length: 16 residues. The V and J ends lost 0 bases and 1 base respectively, with 13 bases between them. The DNA for the CDR3 is TGCGCCAGCAGCTTGGGCGGGGGGGTCAGGAACACTGAAGCTTTCTTT. Its translation: CASSLGGGVRNTEAFF.

This clone was counted only a few times. The chain joins TRBV6-5 to TRBJ2-7; D unresolved. CDR1 and CDR2 from the germline V gene are MNHEY and SVGAGI. This CDR3 contains 13 residues. The ends were cut back, 2 bases at V and 2 bases at J, with 7 bases in the middle. CDR3 coding DNA: TGTGCCAGCAGTTACCCGGGTACCTACGAGCAGTACTTC. Translation: CASSYPGTYEQYF.